This paragraph covers one T cell receptor beta chain sequence. The target of this receptor is not known. Base qualities are missing; no much larger clone stands one base away. This sample also contains other DNA sequences that code for the same CDR3. The germline V gene yields SGHRS for CDR1 and YFSETQ for CDR2. The CDR3 runs 12 amino acids, cysteine and phenylalanine included. Just the 36-base CDR3 DNA is kept, in frame starting at base 1. The V and J ends are trimmed by 2 bases and 2 bases, leaving 1 base between them. These data come from a study of OX40 agonist ivuxolimab in advanced cancers. Turning to the overall study: The costimulatory receptor OX40 (CD134) was targeted by ivuxolimab, a fully human IgG2 agonistic monoclonal antibody. Patients were allowed to have had prior anti-PD-1, anti-PD-L1 or anti-CTLA-4 therapy, and less than 45% of the dose-escalation patients had previously received checkpoint inhibitors. The paper describes the monotherapy dose-escalation part (N ≈ 50 patients) of the phase I trial of ivuxolimab. Three dose-escalation patients achieved partial responses, one with hepatocellular carcinoma and two with cutaneous melanoma. Intravenous ivuxolimab was administered to patients every 2 weeks at six dose levels: 0.01, 0.1, 0.3, 1.5, 3 and 10 mg/kg. Of the roughly 52 dose-escalation patients, hepatocellular carcinoma was present in about 20, melanoma in around 15, renal cell carcinoma in 9 and head and neck cancer in 9. In the dose-escalation cohort, roughly 82% of patients were male, and the mean age was 60 years with a range of about 20 to 80. Peripheral TCRbeta sequencing aimed to test whether ivuxolimab altered TCR sequence diversity and caused clonal T-cell expansion.

What the work shows at the level of the full study, not this receptor alone: At doses of 0.1 to 3.0 mg/kg, clonal expansion of both CD4+ and CD8+ T cells in blood was seen between baseline and week 6. Which antigens the clonally expanded peripheral T cells were specific for was not determined. In the 0.1-3.0 mg/kg groups, partial responders were among the patients with the lowest normalized peripheral clonal expansion, particularly in CD8+ T cells. Low levels of normalized T-cell clonal expansion were also seen in some nonresponding patients. After ivuxolimab, CD8+ T cells had more expanded clones than CD4+ T cells on average.

Patients with autoimmune disease history or receiving systemic immunosuppression were excluded from the trial. Peripheral blood for TCR sequencing was collected from all dose cohorts at baseline, on cycle 4 day 1, and on cycle 7 day 1. Samples came from an open-label, multicenter, first-in-human phase I dose-escalation trial of ivuxolimab. The trial enrolled adults with locally advanced or metastatic head and neck squamous cell, hepatocellular, melanoma or renal cell carcinoma. Before TCR sequencing, CD4+ and CD8+ T cells were separately sorted from peripheral blood. For sequencing of the TCRbeta CDR3 region, genomic DNA was extracted from the sorted cells. The immunoSEQ Assay was used to sequence the TCRbeta CDR3 regions. Imported from immuneACCESS, the table was reduced by TCRdb to in-frame sequences with V and J called. These copies leave out some clones; in studies compared against another copy, an unresolved V gene accounts for under half, and the cause of the remainder is not known. A total of 60,000 to 85,000 clones appear in this sample, around 92% of them only once. The ten largest clonotypes hold over 6.5% of the sample.

The TCR sequence derives from an adult with an advanced solid tumor such as melanoma, head and neck, liver or kidney cancer. The source material was CD4+ or CD8+ T cells sorted from blood, sampled in a trial of the OX40 agonist ivuxolimab. The V and J segments used are TRBV5-1 and TRBJ2-2, with the identity of the D gene unclear. The DNA sequence reads TGCGCCAGCAGCTTTAACACCGGGGAGCTGTTTTTT. Translated, this is CASSFNTGELFF.